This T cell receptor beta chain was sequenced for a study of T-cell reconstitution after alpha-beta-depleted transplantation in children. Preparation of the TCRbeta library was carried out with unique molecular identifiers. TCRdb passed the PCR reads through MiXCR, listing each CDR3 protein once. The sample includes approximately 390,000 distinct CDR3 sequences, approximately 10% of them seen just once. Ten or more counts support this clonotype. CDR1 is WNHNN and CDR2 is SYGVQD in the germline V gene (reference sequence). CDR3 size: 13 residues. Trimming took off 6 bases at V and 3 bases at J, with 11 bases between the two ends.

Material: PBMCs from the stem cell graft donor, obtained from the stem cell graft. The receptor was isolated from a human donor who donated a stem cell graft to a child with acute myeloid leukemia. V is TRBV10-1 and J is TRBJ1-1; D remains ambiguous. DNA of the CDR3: TGCGCCAGCAGGCGCGCATGGGACACTGAAGCTTTCTTT. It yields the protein CASRRAWDTEAFF.